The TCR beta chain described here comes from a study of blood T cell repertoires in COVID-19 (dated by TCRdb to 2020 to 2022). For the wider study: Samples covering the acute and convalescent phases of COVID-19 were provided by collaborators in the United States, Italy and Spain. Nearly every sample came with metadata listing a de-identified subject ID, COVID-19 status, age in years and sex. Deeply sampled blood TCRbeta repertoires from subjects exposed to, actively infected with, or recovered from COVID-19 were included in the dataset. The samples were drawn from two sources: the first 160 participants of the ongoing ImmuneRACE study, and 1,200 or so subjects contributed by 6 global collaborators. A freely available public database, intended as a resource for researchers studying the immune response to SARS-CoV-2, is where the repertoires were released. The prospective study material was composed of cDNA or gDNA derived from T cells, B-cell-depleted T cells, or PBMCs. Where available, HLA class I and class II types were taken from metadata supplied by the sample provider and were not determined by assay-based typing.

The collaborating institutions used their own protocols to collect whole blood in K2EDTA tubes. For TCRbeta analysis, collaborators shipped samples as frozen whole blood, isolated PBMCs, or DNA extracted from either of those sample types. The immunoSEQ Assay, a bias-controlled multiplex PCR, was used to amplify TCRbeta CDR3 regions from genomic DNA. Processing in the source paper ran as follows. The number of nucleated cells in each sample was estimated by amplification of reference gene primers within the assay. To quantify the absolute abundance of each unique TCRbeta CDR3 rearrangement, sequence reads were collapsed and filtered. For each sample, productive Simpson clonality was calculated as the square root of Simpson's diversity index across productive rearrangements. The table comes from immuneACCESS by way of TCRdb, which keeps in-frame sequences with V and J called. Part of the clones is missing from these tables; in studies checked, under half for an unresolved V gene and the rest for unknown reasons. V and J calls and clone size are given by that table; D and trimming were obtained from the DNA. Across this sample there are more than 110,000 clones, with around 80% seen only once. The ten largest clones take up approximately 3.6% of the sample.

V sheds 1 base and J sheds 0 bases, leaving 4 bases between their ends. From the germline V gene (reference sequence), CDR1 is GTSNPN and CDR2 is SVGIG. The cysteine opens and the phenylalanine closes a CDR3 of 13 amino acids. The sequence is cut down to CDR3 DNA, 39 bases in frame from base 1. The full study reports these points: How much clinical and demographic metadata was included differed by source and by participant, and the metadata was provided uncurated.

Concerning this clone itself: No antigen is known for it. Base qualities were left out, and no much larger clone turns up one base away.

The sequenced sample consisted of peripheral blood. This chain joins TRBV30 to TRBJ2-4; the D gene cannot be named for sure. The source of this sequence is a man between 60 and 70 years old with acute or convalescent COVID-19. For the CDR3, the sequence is CAWSGLAKNIQYF. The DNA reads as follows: TGTGCCTGGAGTGGACTAGCCAAAAACATTCAGTACTTC. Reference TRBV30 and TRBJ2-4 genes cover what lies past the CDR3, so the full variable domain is SQTIHQWPATLVQPVGSPLSLECTVEGTSNPNLYWYRQAAGRGLQLLFYSVGIGQISSEVPQNLSASRPQDRQFILSSKKLLLSDSGFYLCAWSGLAKNIQYFGAGTRLSVL.